Listed below are T cell receptor beta chains from one sample, sequenced in a study of OX40 agonist ivuxolimab in advanced cancers. Clones were sequenced by immunoSEQ multiplex PCR, and TCRdb holds only the in-frame ones, with some missing. In the table there are 43,000 or so clones, 85% to 90% of which are singletons. This specimen was CD4+ or CD8+ T cells sorted from blood, taken in a trial of the OX40 agonist ivuxolimab. These receptors were obtained from an adult with an advanced solid tumor such as melanoma, head and neck, liver or kidney cancer. The CDR3 runs from the conserved cysteine through the conserved F or W. Each record gives: V gene, CDR3 length, clone size, D gene, J gene, CDR3 DNA, CDR3 protein. The D gene is left open where the match is weak. Part of the rows lack a size; the others show once, few, many or a class for expanded clones.

V gene: TRBV2; CDR3 length: 13; clone size: .; D gene: .; J gene: TRBJ2-2; CDR3 DNA: TGTGCCAGCTCGGGGGCGAACACCGGGGAGCTGTTTTTT; CDR3 protein: CASSGANTGELFF
V gene: TRBV9; CDR3 length: 15; clone size: once; D gene: .; J gene: TRBJ2-5; CDR3 DNA: TGTGCCAGCAGCGTGGGGGGGACAGTTCGGGAGACCCAGTACTTC; CDR3 protein: CASSVGGTVRETQYF
V gene: TRBV7-9; CDR3 length: 16; clone size: .; D gene: .; J gene: TRBJ2-7; CDR3 DNA: TGTGCCAGCAGCTCACCCACCGGAGGGGGCCCCTACGAGCAGTACTTC; CDR3 protein: CASSSPTGGGPYEQYF
V gene: TRBV19; CDR3 length: 14; clone size: .; D gene: TRBD1; J gene: TRBJ1-5; CDR3 DNA: TGTGCCAGTACTTTTTCGGGACAGGGTTCGGCCCAGCATTTT; CDR3 protein: CASTFSGQGSAQHF
V gene: TRBV7-9; CDR3 length: 17; clone size: few; D gene: TRBD2; J gene: TRBJ2-1; CDR3 DNA: TGTGCCAGCGAGGAATCCGCGGGAGGTAGCTCCTACAATGAGCAGTTCTTC; CDR3 protein: CASEESAGGSSYNEQFF
V gene: TRBV6-1; CDR3 length: 14; clone size: .; D gene: TRBD1; J gene: TRBJ2-1; CDR3 DNA: TGTGCCAGCCTTAGGACAGGAGCATACAATGAGCAGTTCTTC; CDR3 protein: CASLRTGAYNEQFF
V gene: TRBV9; CDR3 length: 14; clone size: once; D gene: .; J gene: TRBJ2-7; CDR3 DNA: TGTGCCAGCAGCGTCGGGCCTTTCTCCTACGAGCAGTACTTC; CDR3 protein: CASSVGPFSYEQYF
V gene: TRBV28; CDR3 length: 12; clone size: .; D gene: .; J gene: TRBJ1-3; CDR3 DNA: TGTGCCAGCAGCCGGAGGAGAAACACCATATATTTT; CDR3 protein: CASSRRRNTIYF
V gene: TRBV12-5; CDR3 length: 13; clone size: .; D gene: .; J gene: TRBJ1-1; CDR3 DNA: TGTGCTAGTGGCTGGGACCGATCCACTGAAGCTTTCTTT; CDR3 protein: CASGWDRSTEAFF
V gene: TRBV2; CDR3 length: 15; clone size: .; D gene: TRBD2; J gene: TRBJ2-1; CDR3 DNA: TGTGCCAGCAGTGTGATGGCGGGAGGCCAGAATGAGCAGTTCTTC; CDR3 protein: CASSVMAGGQNEQFF
V gene: TRBV5-1; CDR3 length: 19; clone size: .; D gene: .; J gene: TRBJ2-2; CDR3 DNA: TGCGCCAGCAGCTTGGGTCCAGCGGCCAACCCTGGGGACACCGGGGAGCTGTTTTTT; CDR3 protein: CASSLGPAANPGDTGELFF
V gene: TRBV7-6; CDR3 length: 16; clone size: .; D gene: TRBD2; J gene: TRBJ2-3; CDR3 DNA: TGTGCCAGCAGTCAAGAATCGACTAGCGCCGCGGATACGCAGTATTTT; CDR3 protein: CASSQESTSAADTQYF
V gene: TRBV6-6; CDR3 length: 14; clone size: .; D gene: .; J gene: TRBJ2-2; CDR3 DNA: TGTGCCAGCAGTTACTCGAGGGTAACCGGGGAGCTGTTTTTT; CDR3 protein: CASSYSRVTGELFF
V gene: TRBV5-1; CDR3 length: 13; clone size: .; D gene: TRBD1; J gene: TRBJ2-7; CDR3 DNA: TGCGCCAGCGCATCCAGGACAGGGGTCGAGCAGTACTTC; CDR3 protein: CASASRTGVEQYF
V gene: TRBV2; CDR3 length: 14; clone size: .; D gene: .; J gene: TRBJ1-4; CDR3 DNA: TGTGCCAGCAGTTCGGAGTACACTAATGAAAAACTGTTTTTT; CDR3 protein: CASSSEYTNEKLFF
V gene: TRBV2; CDR3 length: 18; clone size: .; D gene: .; J gene: TRBJ1-5; CDR3 DNA: TGTGCCAGCAGTGTTTCGCCCCGAAAGGGCAATAGCAATCAGCCCCAGCATTTT; CDR3 protein: CASSVSPRKGNSNQPQHF
V gene: TRBV6-5; CDR3 length: 14; clone size: .; D gene: .; J gene: TRBJ2-7; CDR3 DNA: TGTGCCAGCAGTTACGGCCGGAGCTCCTACGAGCAGTACTTC; CDR3 protein: CASSYGRSSYEQYF
V gene: TRBV5-4; CDR3 length: 15; clone size: once; D gene: .; J gene: TRBJ1-2; CDR3 DNA: TGTGCCAGCAGCGGCCGGGTGGGGGGCGGCTATGGCTACACCTTC; CDR3 protein: CASSGRVGGGYGYTF
V gene: TRBV2; CDR3 length: 16; clone size: .; D gene: .; J gene: TRBJ1-4; CDR3 DNA: TGTGCCAGCAGTGAAGATGGACGGGCGGCTAATGAAAAACTGTTTTTT; CDR3 protein: CASSEDGRAANEKLFF
V gene: TRBV28; CDR3 length: 18; clone size: .; D gene: TRBD2; J gene: TRBJ2-3; CDR3 DNA: TGTGCCAGCAGTTTATGGGCTAGCGGGAGCGCTAGCACAGATACGCAGTATTTT; CDR3 protein: CASSLWASGSASTDTQYF